This is a list of T cell receptor beta chains from one sample in a study of cytomegalovirus exposure and HLA in healthy donors. Generated by immunoSEQ multiplex PCR, the TCRdb table keeps only in-frame clones and is missing some. The table has approximately 120,000 clones, about 84% seen once. Sequenced sample: PBMCs. These receptors were obtained from a man between 18 and 29 years old in good health and CMV-seropositive. Both conserved end residues are part of each CDR3. The D gene is left open where the match is weak. A row's size may be missing; if present it is once, few, many or a size class.

TRBJ2-1	-	TRBD2	TRBV9	TGTGCCAGCAGCCTGGGCAGCGGGAGGGGAAATGAGCAGTTCTTC	CASSLGSGRGNEQFF
TRBJ1-1	-	-	TRBV19	TGTGCCAGTAGTATTTTCGGGAACACTGAAGCTTTCTTT	CASSIFGNTEAFF
TRBJ2-3	-	-	TRBV27	TGTGCCAGCAGTAGACAGGTAGGAGTTCGGGATACGCAGTATTTT	CASSRQVGVRDTQYF
TRBJ2-2	-	-	TRBV10-1	TGCGCCAGCAGTGTGCCGGACACCGGGGAGCTGTTTTTT	CASSVPDTGELFF
TRBJ2-1	-	-	TRBV5-5	TGTGCCAGCAGCTTAGGGGGGGCTGATGAGCAGTTCTTC	CASSLGGADEQFF
TRBJ2-3	-	-	TRBV5-5	TGTGCCAGCAGCCATGTCATGGATACGCAGTATTTT	CASSHVMDTQYF
TRBJ1-2	-	TRBD1	TRBV5-1	TGCGCCAGCAGCCAGGGACAGGCCGTTCCGGGCTACACCTTC	CASSQGQAVPGYTF
TRBJ2-1	-	TRBD2	TRBV7-9	TGTGCCAGCAGCTCAAGACTAGCGGGATTAGTCTTC	CASSSRLAGLVF
TRBJ2-1	-	TRBD2	TRBV6-6	TGTGCCAGCAGTACACAAACTAGCGGGGGCTACAATGAGCAGTTCTTC	CASSTQTSGGYNEQFF
TRBJ1-6	-	-	TRBV19	TGTGCCAGTAGCAGAAGATCAGGGGAGTGGGATAATTCACCCCTCCACTTT	CASSRRSGEWDNSPLHF
TRBJ2-2	-	TRBD1	TRBV9	TGTGCCAGCAGCCTGACGGACAGGGGGGACACCGGGGAGCTGTTTTTT	CASSLTDRGDTGELFF
TRBJ1-2	-	-	TRBV29-1	TGCAGCGTTTTTCGTGGAAGGGGGATGCAGGGCTACACCTTC	CSVFRGRGMQGYTF
TRBJ1-2	-	TRBD1	TRBV4-3	TGCGCCAGCAGCCAAGATCCCCGTCAGGGGGACGGAAACTATGGCTACACCTTC	CASSQDPRQGDGNYGYTF
TRBJ1-1	-	-	TRBV30	TGTGCCTGGATTCACATCACAGGGACCACTGAAGCTTTCTTT	CAWIHITGTTEAFF
TRBJ1-1	-	TRBD1	TRBV5-1	TGCGCCAGCCGCGGGACAGGGAATGAAGCTTTCTTT	CASRGTGNEAFF
TRBJ1-1	-	TRBD1	TRBV6-1	TGTGCCAGCAGTGCCCCGGGACAGGCTTATGAAGCTTTCTTT	CASSAPGQAYEAFF
TRBJ1-2	-	-	TRBV25-1	TGTGCCAGTACGGACAGCAGGCCGAACGCAAACTATGGCTACACCTTC	CASTDSRPNANYGYTF
TRBJ2-2	-	-	TRBV19	TGTGCCAGTAGGTTCCGCGGTGAGACCGGGGAGCTGTTTTTT	CASRFRGETGELFF
TRBJ1-1	-	-	TRBV29-1	TGCAGCGTTCGTCTCTGGCAGGGGAACACTGAAGCTTTCTTT	CSVRLWQGNTEAFF
TRBJ2-1	-	TRBD1	TRBV5-4	TGTGCCAGCAGCTCTCCTGGGACAGGGGGGAACAATGAGCAGTTCTTC	CASSSPGTGGNNEQFF
TRBJ1-2	-	TRBD1	TRBV2	TGTGCCAGCACCCGGGACAGTAGCGTCTATGGCTACACCTTC	CASTRDSSVYGYTF
TRBJ2-2	-	-	TRBV11-2	TGTGCCAGCAGCTCGTTCAGGGCCGGGGAGCTGTTTTTT	CASSSFRAGELFF
TRBJ1-1	many	TRBD1	TRBV6-7	TGTGCCAGCAGTTTACGGGACAGGGGTGAGACTGAAGCTTTCTTT	CASSLRDRGETEAFF
TRBJ2-7	-	TRBD1	TRBV5-1	TGCGCCAGTGGACAGGGCGTCTCCTACGAGCAGTACTTC	CASGQGVSYEQYF
TRBJ2-3	-	TRBD2	TRBV7-6	TGTGCCAGCAGCTCACGTGGCGGGGGGACTAGCACAGATACGCAGTATTTT	CASSSRGGGTSTDTQYF
TRBJ1-5	-	-	TRBV30	TGTGCCTGGAGTGTAGGGGGGGGCAATCAGCCCCAGCATTTT	CAWSVGGGNQPQHF
TRBJ2-4	once	-	TRBV4-1	TGCGCCAGCAGCCAAGAAGGGGGGGCCGGGTCCAAAAACATTCAGTACTTC	CASSQEGGAGSKNIQYF
TRBJ1-5	once	-	TRBV19	TGTGCCAGTAGCCGTCAGGCGATTAGCAATCAGCCCCAGCATTTT	CASSRQAISNQPQHF
TRBJ2-7	-	-	TRBV4-3	TGCGCCAGCAGCCAACGCGCCGGAGACTACGAGCAGTACTTC	CASSQRAGDYEQYF
TRBJ2-5	-	-	TRBV19	TGTGCCAGTAGACATCGGGTAGGGAGATCGGAAGAGACCCAGTACTTC	CASRHRVGRSEETQYF
TRBJ2-1	-	TRBD2	TRBV5-1	TGCGCCAGCAGCTGGGAGGGTCAGAGGGATGAGCAGTTCTTC	CASSWEGQRDEQFF
TRBJ2-2	-	-	TRBV7-9	TGTGCCAGCAGCTTAATGGCGGGCGGGGAGCTGTTTTTT	CASSLMAGGELFF
TRBJ2-5	-	-	TRBV5-1	TGCGCCAGCAGCTTGATTCCAGGGGAAGAGACCCAGTACTTC	CASSLIPGEETQYF
TRBJ1-3	-	-	TRBV9	TGTGCCAGCAGCGTGGAGCATAATGGAAACACCATATATTTT	CASSVEHNGNTIYF
TRBJ1-1	-	TRBD1	TRBV5-1	TGCGCCAGCAGCTTGGAGACAGGGTCGCCTGAAGCTTTCTTT	CASSLETGSPEAFF
TRBJ1-6	few	-	TRBV4-3	TGCGCCAGCAGCCCTGGTCGAGGTCCTGGTTCACCCCTCCACTTT	CASSPGRGPGSPLHF
TRBJ2-2	-	-	TRBV7-2	TGTGCCAGCAGCTTATTCTTCGGAGCCGGGGAGCTGTTTTTT	CASSLFFGAGELFF
TRBJ2-3	-	TRBD2	TRBV27	TGTGCCAGCAGTCCCTCGGACAGGACTAGCGGGAGAGGTTGGACAGATACGCAGTATTTT	CASSPSDRTSGRGWTDTQYF
TRBJ2-4	once	-	TRBV2	TGTGCCAGCAGTCGACAGGTCCTAGCCAAAAACATTCAGTACTTC	CASSRQVLAKNIQYF
TRBJ2-7	-	TRBD2	TRBV14	TGTGCCAGCAGCCAAGTTTTTAGGAGCGGGAGGGCCTCTTCCTACGAGCAGTACTTC	CASSQVFRSGRASSYEQYF
TRBJ1-1	-	TRBD1	TRBV29-1	TGCAGCGTAAGAGTCCGACAGGGCGTGGACACTGAAGCTTTCTTT	CSVRVRQGVDTEAFF
TRBJ2-2	-	-	TRBV21-1	TGTGCCAGCAGCAAAGCCCGGGCCCGGTTTTTGGTAGCGGGGGCCGGGGAGCTGTTTTTT	CASSKARARFLVAGAGELFF
TRBJ2-1	-	-	TRBV6-4	TGTGCCAGCAGCCTTGGGGGCGCAGGGCATGAGCAGTTCTTC	CASSLGGAGHEQFF
TRBJ1-2	once	-	TRBV30	TGTGCCTGGAGAGTCCTAAATGACTATGGCTACACCTTC	CAWRVLNDYGYTF
TRBJ1-6	-	TRBD1	TRBV5-6	TGTGCCAGCAGCACCCGGACAGGGGTATCTAATTCACCCCTCCACTTT	CASSTRTGVSNSPLHF
TRBJ2-1	-	-	TRBV29-1	TGCAGCGTTGGTTACAACGATGAGCAGTTCTTC	CSVGYNDEQFF
TRBJ2-3	-	-	TRBV29-1	TGCAGCGTTGAACGGGGGACAGCGCAGTATTTT	CSVERGTAQYF
TRBJ2-7	-	TRBD1	TRBV11-3	TGTGCCAGCAGCCCATCAAGGACAGGCACCTACGAGCAGTACTTC	CASSPSRTGTYEQYF
TRBJ1-3	few	-	TRBV27	TGTGCCAGCAGTTATAGGTCAGGGGGAAACACCATATATTTT	CASSYRSGGNTIYF
TRBJ1-5	-	-	TRBV19	TGTGCCAGTAGTATAGTAGCGGGGGGGAATCAGCCCCAGCATTTT	CASSIVAGGNQPQHF
TRBJ1-4	-	TRBD1	TRBV18	TGTGCCAGCTCACCGACAGGGGAAAATGAAAAACTGTTTTTT	CASSPTGENEKLFF
TRBJ2-1	once	-	TRBV7-6	TGTGCCAGCAGCCCTACGACTTCGATGGGTGAGCAGTTCTTC	CASSPTTSMGEQFF
TRBJ2-1	-	TRBD2	TRBV10-1	TGCGCCAGCAGTGATCGCGTAGCGGGAGGGCCTATGAATGAGCAGTTCTTC	CASSDRVAGGPMNEQFF
TRBJ1-1	few	-	TRBV2	TGTGCCAGCAGTGTAGGGAGGGAGACTGAAGCTTTCTTT	CASSVGRETEAFF
TRBJ1-1	-	-	TRBV7-2	TGTGCCAGCAGCTTGGCGGGGATGGGCACTACTGAAGCTTTCTTT	CASSLAGMGTTEAFF
TRBJ1-1	-	TRBD1	TRBV7-9	TGTACCAGCAGCTTAGGCGGGACAGGGGATGTAGTTGAAGCTTTCTTT	CTSSLGGTGDVVEAFF
TRBJ2-2	few	-	TRBV7-2	TGTGCCAGCAGTACGGGTGGGTCCACCGGGGAGCTGTTTTTT	CASSTGGSTGELFF
TRBJ2-1	-	-	TRBV2	TGTGCCAGCAGTGCATCCTCCGGGGCCTACAATGAGCAGTTCTTC	CASSASSGAYNEQFF
TRBJ2-2	-	-	TRBV5-1	TGCGCCAGCAGCTTGGGATCAGGGTACACCGGGGAGCTGTTTTTT	CASSLGSGYTGELFF
TRBJ1-1	many	-	TRBV6-4	TGTGCCAGCAGTGACTCCGAGCACACTGAAGCTTTCTTT	CASSDSEHTEAFF